This T cell receptor (beta chain) was sequenced for a study of blood T cell repertoires in COVID-19. Study background: Sites across the United States, Italy and Spain contributed samples from acute and convalescent COVID-19. PBMCs, B-cell-depleted T cells, or T cells provided the cDNA or gDNA that made up the material.

Original handling: Amplification of reference gene primers provided the estimated nucleated cell counts. Using immunoSEQ multiplex PCR, the repertoire was profiled, and TCRdb retains in-frame clones only, with some absent. The DNA gave D and trimming, while V, J and clone size come from that table. The sample lists around 470,000 clones; 89% were seen once. The CDR3 is made up of 13 amino acids. Germline-derived CDR1 and CDR2 are GTSNPN and SVGIG (reference sequence). V lost 2 bases to trimming and J lost 11 bases, with 18 bases between them. Seattle patient enrollment occurred during active infection, with longitudinal follow-up thereafter.

This receptor was identified in a man in his late teens or twenties with COVID-19, enrolled during active disease. The sample comprised peripheral blood. The J gene is TRBJ1-1, the V gene TRBV30, with D possibly TRBD1 on 5 matching bases. CDR3 amino acids: CAWSPPFGPGAFF. In nucleotides, the CDR3 is TGTGCCTGGAGTCCCCCATTCGGACCAGGGGCTTTCTTT.